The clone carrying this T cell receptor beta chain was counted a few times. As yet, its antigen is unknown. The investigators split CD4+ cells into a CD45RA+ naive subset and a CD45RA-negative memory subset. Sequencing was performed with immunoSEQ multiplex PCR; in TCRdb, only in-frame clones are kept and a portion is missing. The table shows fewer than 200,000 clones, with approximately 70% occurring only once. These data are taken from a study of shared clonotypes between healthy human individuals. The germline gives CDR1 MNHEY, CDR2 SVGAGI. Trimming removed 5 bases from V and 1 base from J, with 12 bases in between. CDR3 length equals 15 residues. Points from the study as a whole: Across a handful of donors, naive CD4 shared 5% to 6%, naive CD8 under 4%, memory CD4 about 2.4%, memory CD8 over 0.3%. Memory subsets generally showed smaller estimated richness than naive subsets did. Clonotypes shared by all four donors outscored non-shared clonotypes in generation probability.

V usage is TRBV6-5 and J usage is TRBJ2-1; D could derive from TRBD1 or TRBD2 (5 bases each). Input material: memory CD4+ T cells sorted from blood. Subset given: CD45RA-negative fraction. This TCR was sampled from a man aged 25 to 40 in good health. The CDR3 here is CASSPMWGSYNEQFF. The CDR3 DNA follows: TGTGCCAGCAGTCCTATGTGGGGGTCCTACAATGAGCAGTTCTTC.